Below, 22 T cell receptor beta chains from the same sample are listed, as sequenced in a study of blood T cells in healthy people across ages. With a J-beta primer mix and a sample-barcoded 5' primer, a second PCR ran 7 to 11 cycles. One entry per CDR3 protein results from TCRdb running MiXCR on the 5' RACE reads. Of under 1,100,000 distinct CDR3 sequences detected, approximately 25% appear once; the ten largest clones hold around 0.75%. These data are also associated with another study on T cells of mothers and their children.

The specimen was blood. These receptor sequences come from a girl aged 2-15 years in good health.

The CDR3 loop reads CASSYADPSYNEQFF. CDR3 DNA: TGTGCCAGCAGTTACGCCGACCCCAGTTACAATGAGCAGTTCTTC. The J gene is TRBJ2-1, the V gene TRBV6-5; D remains unclear. The CDR3 is made up of 15 amino acids. The germline V gene has CDR1 MNHEY and CDR2 SVGAGI. The V gene lost 2 bases and the J gene lost 4 bases, with 12 bases spanning the gap.

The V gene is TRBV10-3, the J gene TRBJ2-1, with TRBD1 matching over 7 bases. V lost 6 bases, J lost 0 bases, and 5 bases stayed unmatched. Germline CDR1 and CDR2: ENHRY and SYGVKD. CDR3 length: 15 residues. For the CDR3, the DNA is TGTGCCATCAGCGAGGGACAGAGCTCCTACAATGAGCAGTTCTTC. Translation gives CAISEGQSSYNEQFF.

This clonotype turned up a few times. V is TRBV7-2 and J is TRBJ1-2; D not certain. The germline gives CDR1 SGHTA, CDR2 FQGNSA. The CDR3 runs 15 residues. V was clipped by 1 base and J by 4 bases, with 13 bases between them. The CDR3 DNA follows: TGTGCCAGCAGCTTAGTCGATGGGGAGGTCTATGGCTACACCTTC. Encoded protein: CASSLVDGEVYGYTF. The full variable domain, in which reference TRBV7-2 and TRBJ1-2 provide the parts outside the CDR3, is GAGVSQSPSNKVTEKGKDVELRCDPISGHTALYWYRQSLGQGLEFLIYFQGNSAPDKSGLPSDRFSAERTGGSVSTLTIQRTQQEDSAVYLCASSLVDGEVYGYTFGSGTRLTVV.

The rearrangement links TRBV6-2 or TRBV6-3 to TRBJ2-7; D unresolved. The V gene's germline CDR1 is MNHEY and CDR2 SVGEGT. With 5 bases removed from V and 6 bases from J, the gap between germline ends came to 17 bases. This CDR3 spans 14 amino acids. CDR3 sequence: CASSLPTSSLEQYF. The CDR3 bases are TGTGCCAGCAGTCTCCCCACATCGTCTCTCGAGCAGTACTTC.

The CDR3 DNA is TGTGCCAGCAGCGGAATGACAGGGTTCCAAGAGACCCAGTACTTC. It specifies CASSGMTGFQETQYF. The V call is TRBV28, the J call TRBJ2-5; 7 bases map to TRBD1. The CDR3 runs to 15 residues. With 6 bases clipped from V and 1 base from J, the junction kept 8 bases outside the gene matches. Germline CDR1 MDHEN, CDR2 SYDVKM. Variable domain in full (rest from reference TRBV28 and TRBJ2-5): DVKVTQSSRYLVKRTGEKVFLECVQDMDHENMFWYRQDPGLGLRLIYFSYDVKMKEKGDIPEGYSVSREKKERFSLILESASTNQTSMYLCASSGMTGFQETQYFGPGTRLLVL.

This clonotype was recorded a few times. The CDR3 sequence is CASSAVEGGTGELFF. The CDR3 DNA sequence: TGTGCCAGCAGTGCGGTTGAGGGGGGGACCGGGGAGCTGTTTTTT. This sequence joins TRBV2 and TRBJ2-2; possible D gene TRBD2, 7 bases. This CDR3 has 15 residues. Trimming stripped 4 bases from V and 5 bases from J, with 14 bases between. The germline V gene has CDR1 SNHLY and CDR2 FYNNEI.

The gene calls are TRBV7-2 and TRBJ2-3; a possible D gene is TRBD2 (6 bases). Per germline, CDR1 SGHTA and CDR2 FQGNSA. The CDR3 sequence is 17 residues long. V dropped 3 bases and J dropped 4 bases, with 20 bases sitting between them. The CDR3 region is CASSFPLGTPGADTQYF. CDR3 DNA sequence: TGTGCCAGCAGCTTCCCCCTCGGGACCCCGGGAGCAGATACGCAGTATTTT.

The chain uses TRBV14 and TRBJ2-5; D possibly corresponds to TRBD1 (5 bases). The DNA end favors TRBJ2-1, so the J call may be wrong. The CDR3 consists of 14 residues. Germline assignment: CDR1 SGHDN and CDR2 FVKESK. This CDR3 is CASSPKTVYNEQFF. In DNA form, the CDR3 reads TGTGCCAGCAGCCCGAAGACAGTTTACAATGAGCAGTTCTTC.

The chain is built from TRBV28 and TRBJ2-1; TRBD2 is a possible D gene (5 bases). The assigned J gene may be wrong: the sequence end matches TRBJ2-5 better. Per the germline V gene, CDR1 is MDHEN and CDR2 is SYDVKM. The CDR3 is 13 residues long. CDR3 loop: CAGTRGDSETQYF. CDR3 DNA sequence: TGTGCCGGTACTAGAGGCGACTCAGAGACCCAGTACTTC.

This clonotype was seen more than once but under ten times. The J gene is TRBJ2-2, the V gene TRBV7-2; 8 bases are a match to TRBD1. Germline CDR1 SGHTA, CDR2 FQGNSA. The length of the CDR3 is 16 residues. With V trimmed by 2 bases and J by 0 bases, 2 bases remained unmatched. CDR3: CASSLTGQANTGELFF. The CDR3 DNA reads TGTGCCAGCAGCTTAACGGGACAGGCGAACACCGGGGAGCTGTTTTTT.

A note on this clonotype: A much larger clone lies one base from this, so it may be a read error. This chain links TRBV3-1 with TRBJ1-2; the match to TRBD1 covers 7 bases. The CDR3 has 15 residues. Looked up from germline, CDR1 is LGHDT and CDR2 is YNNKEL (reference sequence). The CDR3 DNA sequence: TGTGCCAGCAGCCACGCGACAGGGTCCAACTATGGCTACCCCTTC. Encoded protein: CASSHATGSNYGYPF. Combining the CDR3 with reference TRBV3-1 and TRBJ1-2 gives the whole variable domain DTAVSQTPKYLVTQMGNDKSIKCEQNLGHDTMYWYKQDSKKFLKIMFSYNNKELIINETVPNRFSPKSPDKAHLNLHINSLELGDSAVYFCASSHATGSNYGYPFGSGTRLTVV.

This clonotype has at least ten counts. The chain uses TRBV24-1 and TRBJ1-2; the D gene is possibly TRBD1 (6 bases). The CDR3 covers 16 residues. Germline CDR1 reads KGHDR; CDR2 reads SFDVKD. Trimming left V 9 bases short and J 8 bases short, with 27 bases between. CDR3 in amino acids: CATHSWDTIILEGYTF. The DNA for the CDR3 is TGTGCCACCCACTCGTGGGACACCATCATCCTAGAAGGCTACACCTTC.

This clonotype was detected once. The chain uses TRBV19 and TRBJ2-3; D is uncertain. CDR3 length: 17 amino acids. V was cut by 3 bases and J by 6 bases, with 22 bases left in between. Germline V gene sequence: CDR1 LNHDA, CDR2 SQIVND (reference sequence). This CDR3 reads CASSIRPDQADKDTQYF. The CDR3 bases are TGTGCCAGTAGTATTAGGCCCGACCAGGCGGATAAGGATACGCAGTATTTT.

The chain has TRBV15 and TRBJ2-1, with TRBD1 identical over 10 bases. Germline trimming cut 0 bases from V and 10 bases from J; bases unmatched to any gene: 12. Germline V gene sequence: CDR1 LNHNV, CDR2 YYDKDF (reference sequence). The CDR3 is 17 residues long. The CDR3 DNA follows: TGTGCCACCAGCAGAGATCCCCGGGGGGACAGGGGAGGCGAGCAGTTCTTC. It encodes CATSRDPRGDRGGEQFF.

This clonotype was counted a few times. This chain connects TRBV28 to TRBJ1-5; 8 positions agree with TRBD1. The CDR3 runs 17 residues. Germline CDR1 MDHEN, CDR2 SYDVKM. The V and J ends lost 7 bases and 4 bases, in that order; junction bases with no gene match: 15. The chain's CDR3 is CASTLTGTGRENQPQHF. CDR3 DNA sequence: TGTGCCAGCACCCTTACCGGGACAGGCCGAGAAAATCAGCCCCAGCATTTT.

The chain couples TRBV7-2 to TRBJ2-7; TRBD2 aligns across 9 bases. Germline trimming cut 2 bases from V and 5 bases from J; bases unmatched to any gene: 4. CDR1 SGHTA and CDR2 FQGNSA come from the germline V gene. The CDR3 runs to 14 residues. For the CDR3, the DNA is TGTGCCAGCAGCTTACTAGCGGGACTCGACGAGCAGTACTTC. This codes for CASSLLAGLDEQYF.

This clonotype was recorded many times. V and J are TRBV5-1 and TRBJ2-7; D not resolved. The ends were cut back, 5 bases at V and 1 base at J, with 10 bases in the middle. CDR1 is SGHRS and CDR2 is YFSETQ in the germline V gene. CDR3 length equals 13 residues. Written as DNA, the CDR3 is TGCGCCAGCAGAAAGGACGGATCCTACGAGCAGTACTTC. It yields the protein CASRKDGSYEQYF.

CDR3 in amino acids: CASSPRALGNIQYF. The CDR3 DNA reads TGTGCCAGCAGTCCCCGCGCACTCGGAAACATTCAGTACTTC. The chain joins TRBV2 to TRBJ2-4; D is ambiguous. The V gene lost 5 bases and the J gene lost 6 bases, with 14 bases spanning the gap. The CDR3 totals 14 residues. Per germline, CDR1 SNHLY and CDR2 FYNNEI.

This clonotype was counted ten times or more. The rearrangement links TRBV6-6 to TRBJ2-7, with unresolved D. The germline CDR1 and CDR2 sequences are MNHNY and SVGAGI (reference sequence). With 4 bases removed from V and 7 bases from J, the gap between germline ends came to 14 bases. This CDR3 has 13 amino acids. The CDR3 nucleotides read TGTGCCAGCAGTTCGAACACCCTGGAAGAGCAGTACTTC. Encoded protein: CASSSNTLEEQYF.

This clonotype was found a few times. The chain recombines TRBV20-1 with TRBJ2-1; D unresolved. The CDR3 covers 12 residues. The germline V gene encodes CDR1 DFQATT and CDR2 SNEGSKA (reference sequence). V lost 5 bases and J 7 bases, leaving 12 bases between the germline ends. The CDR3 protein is CSARPKVNEQFF. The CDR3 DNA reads TGCAGTGCTCGACCCAAGGTAAATGAGCAGTTCTTC.

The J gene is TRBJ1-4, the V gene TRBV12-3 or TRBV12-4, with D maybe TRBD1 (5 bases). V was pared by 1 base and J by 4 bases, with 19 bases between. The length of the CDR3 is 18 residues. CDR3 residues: CASSLGDGATFFNEKLFF. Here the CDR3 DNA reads TGTGCCAGCAGTTTAGGAGACGGGGCGACTTTCTTTAATGAAAAACTGTTTTTT.

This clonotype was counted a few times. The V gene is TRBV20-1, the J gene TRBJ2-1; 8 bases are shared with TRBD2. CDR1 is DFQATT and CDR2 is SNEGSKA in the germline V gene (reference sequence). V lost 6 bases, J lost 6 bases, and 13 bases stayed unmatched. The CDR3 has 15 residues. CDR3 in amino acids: CSAPSQRESANEQFF. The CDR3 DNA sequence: TGCAGTGCCCCAAGCCAGCGGGAGTCCGCCAATGAGCAGTTCTTC.